This entry lists 22 T cell receptor beta chains sequenced from one sample in a study of blood T cell repertoires in COVID-19. Some clones are missing from TCRdb's copy, which holds only in-frame ones; the method was immunoSEQ multiplex PCR. The data show 190,000 or so clones, 70% to 85% seen once. The sequenced material came from peripheral blood. Receptor source: a human donor with acute or convalescent COVID-19. The donor label of this sample is uncertain.

The rearrangement uses TRBV19 and TRBJ1-1, with 7 bases identical to TRBD1. Germline values: CDR1 LNHDA, CDR2 SQIVND (reference sequence). Trimming removed 6 bases from V and 4 bases from J; junction bases left unmatched: 5. There are 13 residues in the CDR3. The chain's CDR3 is CASRPRGSTEAFF. The CDR3 DNA reads TGTGCCAGTAGGCCCAGGGGGAGCACTGAAGCTTTCTTT.

The CDR3 loop is CASSPMTGGYTEAFF. CDR3 nucleotides: TGCGCCAGCAGCCCGATGACAGGGGGCTACACTGAAGCTTTCTTT. This chain uses TRBV5-1 with TRBJ1-1; 10 positions match TRBD1. Germline V gene lookup returns CDR1 SGHRS and CDR2 YFSETQ. The CDR3 extends over 15 amino acids. J lost 3 bases, V lost 4 bases, and 6 bases had no gene match.

The rearrangement links TRBV25-1 to TRBJ1-4; 10 bases are a match to TRBD1. This CDR3 has 14 amino acids. The trim removed 6 bases at V and 3 bases at J, leaving 1 base unmatched. Per germline, CDR1 MGHDK and CDR2 SYGVNS. The CDR3: CASRGQGANEKLFF. CDR3 coding DNA: TGTGCCAGCAGAGGACAGGGGGCTAATGAAAAACTGTTTTTT.

The chain combines TRBV3-1 (or the pseudogene TRBV3-2) with TRBJ2-5, with 8 bases aligning to TRBD1. V shed 4 bases and J 5 bases; nucleotides not matched to a gene: 12. The CDR3 length is 16 residues. In germline, CDR1 is LGHDT, CDR2 YNNKEL (reference sequence). The CDR3 coding sequence is TGTGCCAGCAGCCTAGGGGACAGGACGGCGGGGGAGACCCAGTACTTC. Translation gives CASSLGDRTAGETQYF.

This chain connects TRBV2 to TRBJ1-6; 8 positions match TRBD1. Germline V gene sequence: CDR1 SNHLY, CDR2 FYNNEI. The CDR3 consists of 19 residues. J was trimmed by 0 bases and V by 1 base; bases with no gene match: 8. CDR3 nucleotide sequence: TGTGCCAGCAGTGAAGGGACAGGGTTTTGGAGCTCCTATAATTCACCCCTCCACTTT. Translated: CASSEGTGFWSSYNSPLHF.

This chain joins TRBV28 and TRBJ2-5, with 9 bases that match TRBD1. The germline CDR1 and CDR2 sequences are MDHEN and SYDVKM. The CDR3 sequence is 18 residues long. V shed 3 bases and J 5 bases; nucleotides not matched to a gene: 16. As DNA, the CDR3 is TGTGCCAGCAGTTTGTCGGACATCGGGACAGGGTTTGTTGAGACCCAGTACTTC. Protein product: CASSLSDIGTGFVETQYF.

The chain uses TRBV15 and TRBJ2-3; the D gene is possibly TRBD2 (6 bases). V gave up 3 bases and J gave up 5 bases, with 9 bases separating them. The CDR3 spans 13 residues. In germline, CDR1 is LNHNV, CDR2 YYDKDF (reference sequence). The CDR3 DNA sequence: TGTGCCACCAGCAGGGGGGGTAGAGATACGCAGTATTTT. Translation: CATSRGGRDTQYF.

The V gene is TRBV6-5, the J gene TRBJ1-1, with D unresolved. The CDR3 is 11 residues long. Germline values: CDR1 MNHEY, CDR2 SVGAGI. The germline V and J ends were trimmed by 10 bases and 6 bases, with 12 bases remaining between them. The CDR3 spells CATLRSAEAFF. The CDR3 coding sequence is TGTGCCACCCTGAGGTCCGCTGAAGCTTTCTTT.

The gene calls are TRBV4-1 and TRBJ1-6; weak D call: TRBD1 (5 bases). V lost 1 base and J lost 6, with 7 bases in between. Germline assignment: CDR1 MGHRA and CDR2 YSYEKL. This CDR3 has 14 amino acids. As DNA, the CDR3 is TGCGCCAGCAGCCAAGGACAGCGTAATTCACCCCTCCACTTT. Translated: CASSQGQRNSPLHF.

The chain combines TRBV10-3 with TRBJ2-1; 11 nucleotides line up with TRBD1. The CDR3 is 14 residues long. J lost 7 bases, V lost 7 bases, and 6 bases had no gene match. Germline V gene sequence: CDR1 ENHRY, CDR2 SYGVKD. CDR3 protein: CAIKGQGVHNEQFF. The CDR3, as DNA: TGTGCCATCAAGGGACAGGGGGTTCATAATGAGCAGTTCTTC.

Worth noting for this clone: This sample also contains other DNA sequences that code for the same CDR3. The rearrangement joins TRBV7-2 to TRBJ2-7, with D possibly being TRBD1 (6 bases). The CDR3 totals 14 residues. Germline loops: CDR1 SGHTA, CDR2 FQGNSA. Trimming shortened V by 1 base and J by 2 bases, and 9 bases separated the two germline ends. The CDR3: CASSLVQGAYEQYF. As DNA, the CDR3 is TGTGCCAGCAGCTTAGTACAGGGAGCCTACGAGCAGTACTTC. Full variable domain (outside the CDR3, taken from reference TRBV7-2 and TRBJ2-7): GAGVSQSPSNKVTEKGKDVELRCDPISGHTALYWYRQSLGQGLEFLIYFQGNSAPDKSGLPSDRFSAERTGGSVSTLTIQRTQQEDSAVYLCASSLVQGAYEQYFGPGTRLTVT.

The gene calls are TRBV10-3 and TRBJ2-7; 7 bases align to TRBD2. The V and J ends lost 7 bases and 3 bases, in that order; junction bases with no gene match: 3. Germline V lookup: CDR1 ENHRY, CDR2 SYGVKD. The CDR3 consists of 12 residues. The CDR3, as DNA: TGTGCCATCACCCGGGGGGTCTACGAGCAGTACTTC. Translating gives CAITRGVYEQYF.

This clone has just one count. The rearrangement links TRBV18 to TRBJ2-1; 9 bases are shared with TRBD1. V lost 5 bases to trimming and J lost 5 bases; unmatched junction nucleotides: 7. The CDR3 is 15 amino acids. Germline CDR1 reads KGHSH; CDR2 reads LQKENI. CDR3 sequence: CASSGDRQGDNEQFF. The CDR3 DNA is TGTGCCAGCTCAGGGGATAGACAGGGGGACAATGAGCAGTTCTTC.

The J gene is TRBJ2-1, the V gene TRBV29-1, with 10 bases identical to TRBD2. The germline V gene has CDR1 SQVTM and CDR2 ANQGSEA. J lost 0 bases, V lost 7 bases, and 3 bases had no gene match. The CDR3 length is 14 residues. The CDR3 coding sequence is TGCAGCGGAGCTAGCGGGAGCTCCTACAATGAGCAGTTCTTC. Translation gives CSGASGSSYNEQFF.

Here the CDR3 reads CASSRTDSNQPQHF. The CDR3 region has the DNA TGTGCCAGCAGCCGGACAGATAGCAATCAGCCCCAGCATTTT. The rearrangement uses TRBV7-9 and TRBJ1-5; a weak D match, TRBD1 (6 bases). CDR1 is SEHNR and CDR2 is FQNEAQ in the germline V gene (reference sequence). V was pared by 5 bases and J by 0 bases, with 8 bases between. The CDR3 spans 14 residues.

The rearrangement uses TRBV6-1 and TRBJ1-2; tentatively, D is TRBD1 (6 bases). V was pared by 3 bases and J by 7 bases, with 18 bases between. From germline, CDR1 is MNHNS and CDR2 SASEGT. CDR3 length equals 15 residues. Here the CDR3 reads CASSDTSQGKLGYTF. The CDR3, as DNA: TGTGCCAGCAGTGACACATCACAGGGAAAACTTGGCTACACCTTC.

This clone was found a few times. The V call is TRBV4-1, the J call TRBJ2-5, with TRBD2 matching 8 bases. CDR3 length: 15 residues. In germline, CDR1 is MGHRA, CDR2 YSYEKL. With V trimmed by 3 bases and J by 4 bases, 7 bases remained unmatched. CDR3 sequence reads: CASSQGRLAPETQYF. The DNA of the CDR3 is TGCGCCAGCAGCCAGGGACGACTAGCGCCAGAGACCCAGTACTTC.

The rearrangement links TRBV10-3 to TRBJ2-2; D possibly corresponds to TRBD2 (6 bases). The CDR3 has 14 residues. The germline V gene has CDR1 ENHRY and CDR2 SYGVKD. Trimming pared 2 bases from V and 5 bases from J, leaving 9 bases between. The CDR3 DNA reads as TGTGCCATCAGTGAGGTCGGGGGAACCGGGGAGCTGTTTTTT. It codes for CAISEVGGTGELFF.

This chain joins TRBV11-3 and TRBJ2-3; 7 bases map to TRBD2. Germline V gene lookup returns CDR1 SGHNT and CDR2 YENEEA. This CDR3 spans 15 amino acids. Unmatched junction bases numbered 11, after V lost 5 bases and J lost 6 bases. In DNA form, the CDR3 reads TGTGCCAGCAGCCTCAGCGCGGGAGCGGGTGATACGCAGTATTTT. As protein: CASSLSAGAGDTQYF.

The chain uses TRBV18 and TRBJ2-3; 7 bases line up with TRBD2. J lost 1 base, V lost 5 bases, and 9 bases had no gene match. Germline-derived CDR1 and CDR2 are KGHSH and LQKENI. CDR3 length: 16 residues. CDR3 sequence (DNA): TGTGCCAGCTCAGAGCGGGAAAGGCCTGGCACAGATACGCAGTATTTT. Translation: CASSERERPGTDTQYF.

The chain is built from TRBV11-3 and TRBJ2-1; 7 bases agree with TRBD2. The germline CDR1 and CDR2 sequences are SGHNT and YENEEA. V shed 0 bases and J 1 base; nucleotides not matched to a gene: 0. The CDR3 runs to 15 residues. The CDR3 loop reads CASSLERESYNEQFF. In nucleotides, the CDR3 is TGTGCCAGCAGCTTAGAGCGGGAGTCCTACAATGAGCAGTTCTTC.

The V gene is TRBV6-2 or TRBV6-3, the J gene TRBJ2-3; D is perhaps TRBD2 (7 bases). Germline-derived CDR1 and CDR2 are MNHEY and SVGEGT. CDR3 length equals 18 residues. V lost 3 bases and J 0 bases, leaving 19 bases between the germline ends. CDR3: CASSYSSRGGASTDTQYF. The DNA of the CDR3 is TGTGCCAGCAGTTATTCTTCGAGGGGGGGGGCGAGCACAGATACGCAGTATTTT.